Shown below are 29 T cell receptor beta chains from a single sample sequenced in a study of cytomegalovirus exposure and HLA in healthy donors. The primer mix had 60 Vbeta and 13 Jbeta primers. Clones were read by immunoSEQ multiplex PCR, and TCRdb kept only the in-frame ones, dropping some. Altogether about 110,000 clones are present, over 70% being singletons, with the ten largest covering approximately 0.74%. Sequenced material: PBMCs. These receptor sequences come from a boy younger than 18 in good health and CMV-seronegative.

The CDR3 DNA is TGTGCCAGTGCGTGGACTAGCGGGTACAATGAGCAGTTCTTC. Its protein is CASAWTSGYNEQFF. This chain links TRBV19 with TRBJ2-1, with 11 bases lining up with TRBD2. The CDR3 spans 14 residues. Germline CDR1 is LNHDA and CDR2 is SQIVND (reference sequence). With V trimmed by 8 bases and J by 4 bases, 4 bases remained unmatched.

This clone was seen a single time. This sequence joins TRBV7-2 and TRBJ2-7; the D gene is possibly TRBD1 (6 bases). Trimming stripped 5 bases from V and 6 bases from J, with 17 bases between. Germline V gives CDR1 SGHTA, CDR2 FQGNSA. The CDR3 is 14 amino acids. As DNA, the CDR3 is TGTGCCAGCAGCCTAAAAAATCAACAGGGCGAGCAGTACTTC. Its protein product is CASSLKNQQGEQYF.

This clone has only a few counts. The V call is TRBV27, the J call TRBJ2-3, with TRBD2 identical over 7 bases. CDR3 length: 16 residues. J lost 0 bases, V lost 4 bases, and 7 bases had no gene match. In germline, CDR1 is MNHEY, CDR2 SMNVEV (reference sequence). The CDR3 sequence is CASSSWDYLSTDTQYF. CDR3 bases: TGTGCCAGCAGTTCCTGGGACTATCTGAGCACAGATACGCAGTATTTT.

The chain links TRBV30 to TRBJ2-3; D might be TRBD2 (5 bases). This CDR3 comprises 18 residues. Germline V gene sequence: CDR1 GTSNPN, CDR2 SVGIG (reference sequence). Trimming took 1 base from V and 6 from J, leaving 26 bases between them. CDR3 protein: CAWSALPEVAPQDDTQYF. The CDR3 DNA reads as TGTGCCTGGAGTGCCCTCCCTGAAGTAGCGCCACAAGATGATACGCAGTATTTT.

This chain uses TRBV28 with TRBJ1-2; a weak D match, TRBD1 (6 bases). The CDR3 loop spans 16 amino acids. V was clipped by 6 bases and J by 3 bases, with 20 bases between them. Looked up from germline, CDR1 is MDHEN and CDR2 is SYDVKM. This CDR3 is CASSRQGFGVDYGYTF. Here the CDR3 DNA reads TGTGCCAGCAGCCGGCAGGGGTTTGGTGTCGACTATGGCTACACCTTC.

This rearrangement joins TRBV28 to TRBJ2-7; no definite D call. V dropped 5 bases and J dropped 0 bases, with 5 bases sitting between them. The CDR3 has 12 amino acids. Germline CDR1 reads MDHEN; CDR2 reads SYDVKM. CDR3 bases: TGTGCCAGCAGTACTAACTCCTACGAGCAGTACTTC. Its protein is CASSTNSYEQYF.

This rearrangement joins TRBV2 to TRBJ1-5, with a weak D call TRBD1 (6 bases). Germline CDR1 is SNHLY and CDR2 is FYNNEI. Trimming removed 6 bases from V and 4 bases from J, with 13 bases in between. The CDR3 loop spans 14 amino acids. The CDR3 sequence: CASRQGEGNQPQHF. The CDR3 DNA reads TGTGCCAGCAGACAGGGAGAAGGTAATCAGCCCCAGCATTTT.

In this sample, this clone turned up a few times. V usage is TRBV7-2 and J usage is TRBJ2-1, with D maybe TRBD1 (5 bases). CDR1 is SGHTA and CDR2 is FQGNSA in the germline V gene. The V end lost 3 bases, the J end lost 9 bases, and 12 bases lay between the germline ends. This CDR3 has 13 amino acids. Written as DNA, the CDR3 is TGTGCCAGCAGCTTCAGACAGAGGAGTGAGCAGTTCTTC. It yields the protein CASSFRQRSEQFF.

The chain links TRBV28 to TRBJ2-7; tentatively, D is TRBD2 (5 bases). The V gene's germline CDR1 is MDHEN and CDR2 SYDVKM. V lost 6 bases and J lost 1, with 13 bases in between. CDR3 length: 14 amino acids. CDR3 nucleotides: TGTGCCAGCAGCTTGGCCGCGGGTTCCTACGAGCAGTACTTC. This codes for CASSLAAGSYEQYF.

This clone appeared a few times. The rearrangement uses TRBV19 and TRBJ2-7; 7 bases match TRBD1. Germline trimming cut 4 bases from V and 3 bases from J; bases unmatched to any gene: 3. The CDR3 is 13 residues long. Germline CDR1 LNHDA, CDR2 SQIVND (reference sequence). CDR3 sequence reads: CASSTDRDYEQYF. As DNA, the CDR3 is TGTGCCAGTAGTACCGACAGGGACTACGAGCAGTACTTC.

The chain employs TRBV28 and TRBJ2-5; weak D call: TRBD2 (5 bases). Germline CDR1 and CDR2: MDHEN and SYDVKM. The CDR3 extends over 15 amino acids. V dropped 2 bases and J dropped 5 bases, with 15 bases sitting between them. The CDR3 region has the DNA TGTGCCAGCAGTTTAGGTTCTGGAGGCCACGAGACCCAGTACTTC. It encodes CASSLGSGGHETQYF.

The rearrangement links TRBV28 to TRBJ1-2; D perhaps matches TRBD1 (6 bases). The CDR3 covers 14 residues. V was pared by 5 bases and J by 7 bases, with 17 bases between. Germline loops: CDR1 MDHEN, CDR2 SYDVKM. The CDR3 is CASSPRQAPGGYTF. The CDR3, as DNA: TGTGCCAGCAGTCCCCGACAGGCCCCAGGTGGCTACACCTTC.

The DNA of the CDR3 is TGTGCCAGCAGTTCCGGGACAGAAAAATGGAATGGCTACACCTTC. It specifies CASSSGTEKWNGYTF. The gene calls are TRBV7-2 and TRBJ1-2, with TRBD1 matching 7 bases. Germline CDR1 is SGHTA and CDR2 is FQGNSA. The CDR3 contains 15 residues. Germline trimming cut 6 bases from V and 6 bases from J; bases unmatched to any gene: 13.

The gene calls are TRBV6-1 and TRBJ2-7; 11 bases match TRBD2. CDR1 is MNHNS, CDR2 SASEGT, per germline. V was pared by 8 bases and J by 5 bases, with 8 bases of the junction left unmatched. The CDR3 has 14 residues. Here the CDR3 DNA reads TGTGCCAGCGATCTAGCGGGAGGCCGCAACGAGCAGTACTTC. Protein sequence: CASDLAGGRNEQYF.

The chain carries TRBV30 and TRBJ2-7, with 12 bases matching TRBD2. Trimming cost V 1 base and J 9 bases; bases outside gene matches: 13. Per germline, CDR1 GTSNPN and CDR2 SVGIG (reference sequence). This CDR3 has 16 amino acids. CDR3 amino acids: CAWSATRTSGTIRQYF. CDR3 DNA sequence: TGTGCCTGGAGTGCCACCCGGACTAGCGGGACTATTCGGCAGTACTTC.

The J gene is TRBJ2-2, the V gene TRBV28; 7 nucleotides line up with TRBD1. There are 15 residues in the CDR3. V was clipped by 7 bases and J by 1 base; unmatched bases: 6. CDR1 is MDHEN and CDR2 is SYDVKM in the germline V gene. In nucleotides, the CDR3 is TGTGCCAGCAACCCGACAGGGATGAACACCGGGGAGCTGTTTTTT. This encodes CASNPTGMNTGELFF.

The chain uses TRBV12-5 and TRBJ2-7; 7 nucleotides match TRBD2. The germline gives CDR1 LGHNT, CDR2 FRNRAP. J gave up 4 bases and V 6 bases, and 6 bases lay outside the gene matches. This CDR3 is 13 amino acids long. The CDR3 sequence is CASGQLGGYEQYF. The CDR3 coding sequence is TGTGCTAGTGGCCAACTGGGAGGGTACGAGCAGTACTTC.

The chain recombines TRBV11-2 with TRBJ1-1, with TRBD1 as a possible D gene (5 bases). Germline V gene data show CDR1 as SGHAT and CDR2 as FQNNGV. The CDR3 runs 16 residues. V dropped 4 bases and J dropped 0 bases, with 15 bases sitting between them. The CDR3 protein is CASSSVLTAMNTEAFF. The DNA for the CDR3 is TGTGCCAGCAGCTCCGTATTGACAGCCATGAACACTGAAGCTTTCTTT. Complete variable domain (other parts from reference TRBV11-2 and TRBJ1-1): EAGVAQSPRYKIIEKRQSVAFWCNPISGHATLYWYQQILGQGPKLLIQFQNNGVVDDSQLPKDRFSAERLKGVDSTLKIQPAKLEDSAVYLCASSSVLTAMNTEAFFGQGTRLTVV.

This clone was seen more than once but under ten times. The chain recombines TRBV18 with TRBJ2-7; 11 bases line up with TRBD1. Germline CDR1 reads KGHSH; CDR2 reads LQKENI. CDR3 length equals 15 residues. V trimming: 3 bases; J trimming: 4 bases; junction bases outside the gene matches: 5. This CDR3 reads CASSPGTGGRYEQYF. DNA for the CDR3: TGTGCCAGCTCACCCGGGACAGGGGGTCGGTACGAGCAGTACTTC.

V is TRBV7-9 and J is TRBJ1-1; 9 bases are a match to TRBD1. The CDR3 is 14 amino acids. Germline trimming cut 5 bases from V and 5 bases from J; bases unmatched to any gene: 6. CDR1 and CDR2 from the germline V gene are SEHNR and FQNEAQ (reference sequence). The CDR3, as DNA: TGTGCCAGCAGCCCCACAGGGGGCGAGACTGAAGCTTTCTTT. Translation gives CASSPTGGETEAFF.

The rearrangement uses TRBV14 and TRBJ1-2; possibly TRBD1 for D (6 bases). Germline V gene data show CDR1 as SGHDN and CDR2 as FVKESK. V gave up 3 bases and J gave up 4 bases, with 9 bases separating them. This CDR3 spans 13 amino acids. The CDR3 DNA sequence: TGTGCCAGCAGCCACGGGACAAGCTATGGCTACACCTTC. Translated: CASSHGTSYGYTF.

The chain combines TRBV5-1 with TRBJ1-1; D is unresolved. The CDR3 contains 13 residues. Per germline, CDR1 SGHRS and CDR2 YFSETQ. Between the trimmed V and J ends, which lost 4 bases and 7 bases, there was a span of 14 bases. CDR3 sequence: CASSVEGSLEAFF. In nucleotides, the CDR3 is TGCGCCAGCAGCGTGGAAGGGAGTCTTGAAGCTTTCTTT.

This clone came up a few times. V and J are TRBV5-6 and TRBJ2-7; 8 bases match TRBD1. The trim removed 3 bases at V and 1 base at J, leaving 3 bases unmatched. Germline V gives CDR1 SGHDT, CDR2 YYEEEE. The CDR3 contains 14 residues. The CDR3 bases are TGTGCCAGCAGCTCGACAGGGGATTCCTACGAGCAGTACTTC. This codes for CASSSTGDSYEQYF.

This clone was found a few times. This rearrangement joins TRBV7-2 to TRBJ2-3; 8 bases map to TRBD2. CDR1 SGHTA and CDR2 FQGNSA come from the germline V gene. J was trimmed by 2 bases and V by 3 bases; bases with no gene match: 7. The CDR3 runs 16 residues. CDR3 region: CASSLSSGGDTDTQYF. Here the CDR3 DNA reads TGTGCCAGCAGCTTGTCAAGCGGGGGAGACACAGATACGCAGTATTTT.

CDR3 sequence (DNA): TGTGCCAGCAGTGACGACAGGGATCAGCCCCAGCATTTT. Its protein is CASSDDRDQPQHF. The chain combines TRBV6-1 with TRBJ1-5, with 7 bases lining up with TRBD1. Germline CDR1 reads MNHNS; CDR2 reads SASEGT. The J segment lost 5 bases and the V segment lost 3 bases, leaving 1 base of the junction unmatched. The CDR3 is 13 residues long.

This sequence joins TRBV5-4 and TRBJ2-7, with D possibly being TRBD2 (5 bases). V dropped 4 bases and J dropped 1 base, with 18 bases sitting between them. From germline, CDR1 is SGHNT and CDR2 YYREEE (reference sequence). The CDR3 has 16 amino acids. The CDR3 here is CASSVGLEKASYEQYF. DNA of the CDR3: TGTGCCAGCAGCGTCGGACTCGAAAAAGCATCCTACGAGCAGTACTTC.

The V and J genes are TRBV30 and TRBJ1-1; 7 nucleotides align to TRBD1. The CDR3 totals 15 residues. In germline, CDR1 is GTSNPN, CDR2 SVGIG (reference sequence). The trim removed 4 bases at V and 2 bases at J, leaving 10 bases unmatched. The DNA for the CDR3 is TGTGCCTGGATAAAACGGGACAGACTAAACACTGAAGCTTTCTTT. This codes for CAWIKRDRLNTEAFF.

This chain uses TRBV7-9 with TRBJ1-4; D unresolved. Germline CDR1 and CDR2: SEHNR and FQNEAQ (reference sequence). With 4 bases removed from V and 7 bases from J, the gap between germline ends came to 7 bases. The CDR3 totals 12 residues. CDR3 loop: CASSSSFEKLFF. CDR3 sequence (DNA): TGTGCCAGCAGCTCCTCGTTTGAAAAACTGTTTTTT.

V usage is TRBV5-5 and J usage is TRBJ2-1; TRBD2 might be the D (5 bases). V was pared by 4 bases and J by 5 bases, with 10 bases between. The CDR3 totals 13 residues. The germline V gene encodes CDR1 SGHKS and CDR2 YYEKEE (reference sequence). CDR3 sequence: CASSPRADNEQFF. The CDR3 DNA is TGTGCCAGCAGCCCACGAGCGGACAATGAGCAGTTCTTC. Full variable domain (missing parts from reference TRBV5-5 and TRBJ2-1): DAGVTQSPTHLIKTRGQQVTLRCSPISGHKSVSWYQQVLGQGPQFIFQYYEKEERGRGNFPDRFSARQFPNYSSELNVNALLLGDSALYLCASSPRADNEQFFGPGTRLTVL.